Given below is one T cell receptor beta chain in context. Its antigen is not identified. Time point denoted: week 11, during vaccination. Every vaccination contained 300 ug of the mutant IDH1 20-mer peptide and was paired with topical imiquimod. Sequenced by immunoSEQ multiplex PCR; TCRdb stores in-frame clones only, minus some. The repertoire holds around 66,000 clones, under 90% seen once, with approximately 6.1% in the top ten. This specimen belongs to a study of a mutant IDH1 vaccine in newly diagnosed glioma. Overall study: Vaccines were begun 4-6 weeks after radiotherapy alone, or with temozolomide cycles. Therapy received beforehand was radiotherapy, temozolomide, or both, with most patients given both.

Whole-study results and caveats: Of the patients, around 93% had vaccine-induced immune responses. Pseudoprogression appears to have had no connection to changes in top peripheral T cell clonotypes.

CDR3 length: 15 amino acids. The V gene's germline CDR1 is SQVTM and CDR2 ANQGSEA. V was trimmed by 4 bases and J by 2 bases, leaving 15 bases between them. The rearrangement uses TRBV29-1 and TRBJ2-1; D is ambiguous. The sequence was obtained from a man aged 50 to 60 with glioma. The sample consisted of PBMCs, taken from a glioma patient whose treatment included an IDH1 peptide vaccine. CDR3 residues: CSVALGAGTYNEQFF. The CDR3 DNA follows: TGCAGCGTTGCTCTTGGCGCTGGCACCTACAATGAGCAGTTCTTC.